This T cell receptor beta chain was profiled in a study of CD4 and CD8 cells across lung adenocarcinoma regions (dated by TCRdb to between 2018 and 2020). Regarding the study in general: To look at intratumor heterogeneity in the T cell receptor repertoire, the study compared tumor centers against tumor margins.

To prepare the library, PCR was applied. Data came from a HiSeq X Ten. TCRdb reprocessed the public reads (quality trimming at Q25 with fastp, clone calling with MiXCR) and kept in-frame beta chains. Under each unique CDR3 protein, matching rows form one entry showing the most common genes and DNA. The sample profile shows about 7,500 distinct CDR3 sequences; approximately 51% of them were found once. Clones ranked in the top ten supply roughly 97% of the sample. Spanning cysteine to phenylalanine, the CDR3 consists of 17 amino acids. CDR3 DNA only is kept here, 51 bases in frame from base 1. Looking up the germline V gene yields CDR1 MNHEY and CDR2 SVGAGI. This clonotype was counted at least ten times. Which antigen it targets is not known. Base qualities are not at hand, and no much larger clone is one base apart. Donors were patients with localized lung adenocarcinoma, a subtype of non-small cell lung cancer. These samples came from the centers of localized lung adenocarcinomas. For TCR repertoire analysis, CD8+ T cells taken from tumor tissue were profiled apart from CD4+ T cells.

Sequenced input: CD8+ T cells from the center of a lung tumor. The label giving this sample's cell subset or site can be read as: tumor center region. The chain links TRBV6-5 with TRBJ2-5; TRBD2 matches 15 bases in the middle. Judging by the DNA end, TRBJ2-7 fits better; the J call may be wrong. The sequence was obtained from a male donor with lung adenocarcinoma. The CD4 and CD8 labels of this study may be unreliable. The nucleotide sequence is given as TGTGCCAGCAGCAGGACTAGCGGGGGGGCGCTTGGGTACGAGCAGTACTTC. Translation gives CASSRTSGGALGYEQYF.